One and the same sample provided the 26 T cell receptor beta chains below, sequenced in a study of early T cells in non-severe SARS-CoV-2 infection. Using its own MiXCR run on the 5' RACE reads, TCRdb lists one record per CDR3 protein. The repertoire holds tens of thousands of distinct CDR3 sequences, with 4.7% as singletons. Input material: whole blood. The receptor set was obtained from an adult who was a healthcare worker with PCR-confirmed SARS-CoV-2 infection or an uninfected control (not recorded which).

The J gene is TRBJ1-5, the V gene TRBV5-1, with unresolved D. CDR3 size: 15 residues. V lost 2 bases and J lost 5, with 14 bases in between. Germline CDR1 reads SGHRS; CDR2 reads YFSETQ. The CDR3 bases are TGCGCCAGCAGCTTTCTTCCCCAGTCTGATCAGCCCCAGCATTTT. Translating it yields CASSFLPQSDQPQHF.

This clonotype was counted between two and nine times. V gene TRBV12-3 or TRBV12-4 combines with J gene TRBJ2-5; D gene ambiguous. The ends were cut back, 8 bases at V and 0 bases at J, with 13 bases in the middle. The CDR3 consists of 14 residues. The CDR3 here is CASGRVNDQETQYF. As DNA, the CDR3 is TGTGCCAGCGGCCGGGTTAATGACCAAGAGACCCAGTACTTC.

This clonotype was detected only a few times. The V call is TRBV29-1, the J call TRBJ2-3, with D perhaps TRBD1 (5 bases). This CDR3 comprises 14 residues. The ends were cut back, 5 bases at V and 5 bases at J, with 17 bases in the middle. Germline lookup yields CDR1 SQVTM and CDR2 ANQGSEA. The DNA of the CDR3 is TGCAGCGTTAGGCAGGGAACTGAGATAGATACGCAGTATTTT. Its translation is CSVRQGTEIDTQYF.

This clonotype showed up many times. The chain combines TRBV2 with TRBJ1-6; D not certain. Germline CDR1 and CDR2: SNHLY and FYNNEI. The CDR3 is made up of 15 amino acids. Between the trimmed V and J ends, which lost 1 base and 7 bases, there was a span of 11 bases. The CDR3 loop reads CASSEEAPENSPLHF. CDR3 DNA sequence: TGTGCCAGCAGTGAAGAGGCACCCGAAAATTCACCCCTCCACTTT.

This clonotype came up a few times. The chain joins TRBV5-1 to TRBJ1-1; perhaps TRBD1 as D (6 bases). The CDR3 totals 16 residues. V lost 6 bases, J lost 1 base, and 19 bases lay in between. CDR1 and CDR2 from the germline V gene are SGHRS and YFSETQ. The DNA of the CDR3 is TGCGCCAGCACCCCTAATCCCGGACAGTCGAACACTGAAGCTTTCTTT. Translating it yields CASTPNPGQSNTEAFF.

This clonotype ranks as medium-sized. The rearrangement uses TRBV7-2 and TRBJ2-3; tentatively, D is TRBD2 (6 bases). The CDR3 is made up of 14 amino acids. CDR1 is SGHTA, CDR2 FQGNSA, per germline. With 10 bases removed from V and 0 bases from J, the gap between germline ends came to 14 bases. In DNA form, the CDR3 reads TGTGCCACAAAGGGGACTGCTAGCACAGATACGCAGTATTTT. It translates to CATKGTASTDTQYF.

The chain uses TRBV4-3 and TRBJ2-7; perhaps TRBD1 as D (7 bases). Per the germline V gene, CDR1 is LGHNA and CDR2 is YSLEER. This CDR3 has 16 residues. The V and J ends lost 3 bases and 6 bases respectively, with 21 bases between them. The CDR3 DNA reads as TGCGCCAGCAGCCACGATCTAAGGATCAGGGGGGCCGAGCAGTACTTC. It translates to CASSHDLRIRGAEQYF.

This clonotype was counted ten times or more. This sequence joins TRBV18 and TRBJ1-5; TRBD1 is a possible D gene (5 bases). The CDR3 is 14 amino acids. CDR1 is KGHSH, CDR2 LQKENI, per germline. The V end was cut by 4 bases, the J end by 7 bases, with 14 bases between. The CDR3 spells CASSRDRREQPQHF. As DNA, the CDR3 is TGTGCCAGCTCACGGGACCGACGAGAACAGCCCCAGCATTTT. The whole variable domain, remainder taken from reference TRBV18 and TRBJ1-5, is NAGVMQNPRHLVRRRGQEARLRCSPMKGHSHVYWYRQLPEEGLKFMVYLQKENIIDESGMPKERFSAEFPKEGPSILRIQQVVRGDSAAYFCASSRDRREQPQHFGDGTRLSIL.

This clonotype was recorded a few times. The chain links TRBV10-1 to TRBJ2-1; D gene unclear. The CDR3 totals 11 residues. Trimming shortened V by 4 bases and J by 8 bases, and 6 bases separated the two germline ends. Germline assignment: CDR1 WNHNN and CDR2 SYGVQD (reference sequence). The CDR3 loop is CASSGEDEQFF. CDR3 coding DNA: TGCGCCAGCAGTGGCGAGGATGAGCAGTTCTTC.

The rearrangement uses TRBV5-1 and TRBJ1-5; no definite D call. CDR1 is SGHRS and CDR2 is YFSETQ in the germline V gene. The CDR3 totals 14 residues. V was clipped by 2 bases and J by 2 bases, with 8 bases between them. CDR3 amino acids: CASSLAGRNQPQHF. In DNA form, the CDR3 reads TGCGCCAGCAGCTTAGCGGGTCGCAATCAGCCCCAGCATTTT.

The V call is TRBV20-1, the J call TRBJ2-7, with 10 positions matching TRBD1. CDR3 length equals 13 residues. J gave up 7 bases and V 5 bases, and 8 bases lay outside the gene matches. Germline CDR1 DFQATT, CDR2 SNEGSKA (reference sequence). Here the CDR3 DNA reads TGCAGTGCTCCCACGGGACAGGGGAATGAGCAGTACTTC. This gives the protein CSAPTGQGNEQYF.

The J gene is TRBJ1-1, the V gene TRBV15; no firm D call. The CDR3 sequence is 15 residues long. Germline values: CDR1 LNHNV, CDR2 YYDKDF (reference sequence). The germline V and J ends were trimmed by 5 bases and 0 bases, with 13 bases remaining between them. The CDR3 bases are TGTGCCACCAGCTCGCGGTTCCGAATGAACACTGAAGCTTTCTTT. The encoded protein is CATSSRFRMNTEAFF.

This clonotype showed up many times. V and J are TRBV4-1 and TRBJ1-1; D possibly corresponds to TRBD1 (5 bases). V was trimmed by 4 bases and J by 6 bases, leaving 27 bases between them. CDR1 and CDR2 from the germline V gene are MGHRA and YSYEKL. The CDR3 spans 18 residues. The CDR3 DNA reads TGCGCCAGCAGCCGGGAATCGGGGGGACGCACTAAATCCTCTGAAGCTTTCTTT. It codes for CASSRESGGRTKSSEAFF.

This clonotype was counted many times. The chain has TRBV4-3 and TRBJ2-1; no clear D. This CDR3 is built from 12 residues. Deletions cut 4 bases from V and 10 bases from J, with 11 bases between. Per the germline V gene, CDR1 is LGHNA and CDR2 is YSLEER. CDR3 sequence (DNA): TGCGCCAGCAGCCGTAAAGGCACGGAGCAGTTCTTC. Its protein product is CASSRKGTEQFF.

In its sample, this clonotype was seen many times. J is TRBJ2-5 and V is TRBV9; D gene ambiguous. Germline V gene sequence: CDR1 SGDLS, CDR2 YYNGEE. The CDR3 sequence is 13 residues long. The germline V and J ends were trimmed by 0 bases and 4 bases, with 7 bases remaining between them. CDR3 DNA: TGTGCCAGCAGCGTAGGCCAGCTAGAGACCCAGTACTTC. This gives the protein CASSVGQLETQYF.

This clonotype appeared many times. V is TRBV12-3 or TRBV12-4 and J is TRBJ1-5; D is undetermined. The CDR3 runs to 13 residues. Trimming took 5 bases from V and 2 from J, leaving 7 bases between them. The CDR3 coding sequence is TGTGCCAGCAGTCCTCGTGGCAATCAGCCCCAGCATTTT. Translation gives CASSPRGNQPQHF.

The gene calls are TRBV5-1 and TRBJ2-2; 7 bases map to TRBD1. The V gene end was trimmed by 4 bases and the J gene end by 2 bases; junction bases not matched to a gene: 5. The CDR3 is 15 residues long. The V gene's germline CDR1 is SGHRS and CDR2 YFSETQ. This CDR3 reads CASSPRQGNTGELFF. The CDR3 bases are TGCGCCAGCAGCCCAAGACAGGGAAACACCGGGGAGCTGTTTTTT.

There are many counts of this clonotype. The chain's CDR3 is CASTGGDTQYF. The CDR3 nucleotides are TGTGCCAGCACCGGAGGAGATACGCAGTATTTT. The genes are TRBV7-6 and TRBJ2-3, with D possibly TRBD2 on 5 matching bases. V lost 7 bases and J 5 bases, leaving 7 bases between the germline ends. The CDR3 runs 11 residues. The V gene's germline CDR1 is SGHVS and CDR2 FNYEAQ.

This clonotype was seen a handful of times. The chain carries TRBV11-2 and TRBJ1-4; D uncertain. This CDR3 contains 13 residues. CDR1 is SGHAT and CDR2 is FQNNGV in the germline V gene. Trimming took 1 base from V and 7 from J, leaving 7 bases between them. CDR3 in DNA: TGTGCCAGCAGCTTAGGAGGGCGTGAAAAACTGTTTTTT. Its translation is CASSLGGREKLFF. Using reference TRBV11-2 and TRBJ1-4 for the parts outside the CDR3, the full variable domain is EAGVAQSPRYKIIEKRQSVAFWCNPISGHATLYWYQQILGQGPKLLIQFQNNGVVDDSQLPKDRFSAERLKGVDSTLKIQPAKLEDSAVYLCASSLGGREKLFFGSGTQLSVL.

This clonotype was counted at least ten times. The CDR3 nucleotides read TGCGCCAGCAGCTTGGAGGTGCGGGGGGGTGCAGATACGCAGTATTTT. This sequence encodes CASSLEVRGGADTQYF. V usage is TRBV5-1 and J usage is TRBJ2-3; 9 bases fit TRBD2. The CDR3 has 16 amino acids. The V gene end was trimmed by 0 bases and the J gene end by 4 bases; junction bases not matched to a gene: 6. Germline CDR1 and CDR2: SGHRS and YFSETQ.

This clonotype was seen ten or more times. V and J are TRBV27 and TRBJ2-1; D is undetermined. The germline gives CDR1 MNHEY, CDR2 SMNVEV (reference sequence). The CDR3 has 14 amino acids. With 4 bases removed from V and 3 bases from J, the gap between germline ends came to 10 bases. The DNA for the CDR3 is TGTGCCAGCAGTTCCCGGCCGAGCTACAATGAGCAGTTCTTC. It specifies CASSSRPSYNEQFF.

This clonotype appeared many times. The V call is TRBV14, the J call TRBJ2-3; TRBD1 or TRBD2 may be the D gene (6 bases each). V lost 4 bases, J lost 1 base, and 15 bases lay in between. The germline gives CDR1 SGHDN, CDR2 FVKESK. CDR3 length: 16 residues. The CDR3 region has the DNA TGTGCCAGCAGCCCACAGTCGGAGGGGGGCACAGATACGCAGTATTTT. This sequence encodes CASSPQSEGGTDTQYF. The whole variable domain, filled in from reference TRBV14 and TRBJ2-3, reads EAGVTQFPSHSVIEKGQTVTLRCDPISGHDNLYWYRRVMGKEIKFLLHFVKESKQDESGMPNNRFLAERTGGTYSTLKVQPAELEDSGVYFCASSPQSEGGTDTQYFGPGTRLTVL.

At least ten counts were recorded for this clonotype. The rearrangement uses TRBV19 and TRBJ2-7, with D maybe TRBD1 (7 bases). The CDR3 totals 10 residues. V dropped 10 bases and J dropped 5 bases, with 9 bases sitting between them. Looked up from germline, CDR1 is LNHDA and CDR2 is SQIVND (reference sequence). CDR3 sequence: CATRGDEQYF. CDR3 DNA sequence: TGTGCCACCAGGGGGGACGAGCAGTACTTC. Full variable domain (missing parts from reference TRBV19 and TRBJ2-7): DGGITQSPKYLFRKEGQNVTLSCEQNLNHDAMYWYRQDPGQGLRLIYYSQIVNDFQKGDIAEGYSVSREKKESFPLTVTSAQKNPTAFYLCATRGDEQYFGPGTRLTVT.

This clonotype was counted at least ten times. V is TRBV5-5 and J is TRBJ1-2; 8 nucleotides line up with TRBD1. The CDR3 is 14 residues long. Germline V gene sequence: CDR1 SGHKS, CDR2 YYEKEE (reference sequence). V trimming: 4 bases; J trimming: 8 bases; junction bases outside the gene matches: 10. This CDR3 reads CASSIDRGRLGYTF. CDR3 sequence (DNA): TGTGCCAGCAGCATCGACAGGGGAAGGTTGGGCTACACCTTC.

This chain links TRBV12-3 or TRBV12-4 with TRBJ1-2; 7 bases match TRBD1. The CDR3 has 13 residues. Unmatched junction bases numbered 0, after V lost 0 bases and J lost 5 bases. Written as DNA, the CDR3 is TGTGCCAGCAGTTTAGCGACAGGGTATGGCTACACCTTC. It encodes CASSLATGYGYTF.

Regarding this clonotype: One end of the junction varies from germline; a read error may be responsible. The gene calls are TRBV14 and TRBJ1-1; 9 positions agree with TRBD1. The V gene's germline CDR1 is SGHDN and CDR2 FVKESK. This CDR3 comprises 15 residues. The CDR3 sequence is CGSSLQGAWNTEAFF. The DNA for the CDR3 is TGTGGCAGCAGCCTACAGGGGGCATGGAACACTGAAGCTTTCTTT.